Listed here are 27 T cell receptor beta chains from one sample, sequenced in a study of T-cell memory formation after mild COVID-19. TCRdb re-derived calls from the 5' RACE reads in MiXCR, one entry per CDR3 protein. The table shows 560,000 or so distinct CDR3 sequences, with about 18% occurring only once. The sample comprised PBMCs or a T cell subset sorted from them (not recorded which). The receptor source for this set is an adult woman who had mild COVID-19 (a few samples of this study predate the infection). Cell type and time point are not known.

This clonotype was observed a handful of times. The chain employs TRBV6-5 and TRBJ2-1; D is perhaps TRBD2 (5 bases). CDR3 length: 15 residues. V gave up 8 bases and J gave up 8 bases, with 22 bases separating them. The germline CDR1 and CDR2 sequences are MNHEY and SVGAGI. The CDR3 region has the DNA TGTGCCAGCCGCCTCCCGGGTTATAGCGTACATGAGCAGTTCTTC. The encoded protein is CASRLPGYSVHEQFF.

This clonotype has more than one count but fewer than ten. The chain combines TRBV10-3 with TRBJ2-7; either TRBD1 or TRBD2 may supply D (5 bases each). Germline V gives CDR1 ENHRY, CDR2 SYGVKD. Trimming stripped 10 bases from V and 0 bases from J, with 13 bases between. The CDR3 runs to 13 residues. The CDR3 region has the DNA TGTGCCACCACCGGGACGGACTCCTACGAGCAGTACTTC. It translates to CATTGTDSYEQYF.

Only a few counts were recorded for this clonotype. J is TRBJ2-7 and V is TRBV21-1; the table's D call, TRBD2, was not checked against the DNA. TRBV21-1 is a documented pseudogene. This CDR3 is 17 amino acids long. The CDR3 region has the DNA TGTGCCAGCAGCAAAGCGAGGCTAGCGGGAGTCTCCTACGAGCAGTACTTC. It encodes CASSKARLAGVSYEQYF.

This clonotype was detected a few times. The gene calls are TRBV14 and TRBJ2-4, with TRBD1 identical over 7 bases. J was trimmed by 9 bases and V by 4 bases; bases with no gene match: 3. Germline CDR1 reads SGHDN; CDR2 reads FVKESK. The CDR3 has 12 amino acids. The CDR3 region has the DNA TGTGCCAGCAGCCCAGGGGGAACCATTCAGTACTTC. Translating gives CASSPGGTIQYF.

The gene calls are TRBV29-1 and TRBJ2-1; 9 bases align to TRBD2. V lost 4 bases and J lost 8; bases outside the gene matches: 3. Germline CDR1 is SQVTM and CDR2 is ANQGSEA. CDR3 length: 12 amino acids. The chain's CDR3 is CSVGAGGHEQFF. The DNA of the CDR3 is TGCAGCGTTGGGGCGGGAGGGCATGAGCAGTTCTTC.

The genes are TRBV2 and TRBJ1-1, with no clear D. V was pared by 6 bases and J by 8 bases, with 22 bases between. Germline CDR1 SNHLY, CDR2 FYNNEI. This CDR3 comprises 15 residues. In DNA form, the CDR3 reads TGTGCCAGCAGGGCCCCCCAGACCGCATCGAACGAAGCTTTCTTT. Amino acid sequence: CASRAPQTASNEAFF.

CDR3 amino acids: CASSSHGDRTYEQYF. CDR3 in DNA: TGTGCCAGCAGCTCACACGGTGACAGAACCTACGAGCAGTACTTC. This chain links TRBV6-2 or TRBV6-3 with TRBJ2-7; a possible D gene is TRBD1 (5 bases). Germline V lookup: CDR1 MNHEY, CDR2 SVGEGT. V gave up 6 bases and J gave up 2 bases, with 17 bases separating them. The CDR3 loop spans 15 amino acids.

CDR3 sequence: CASRRQGYLATNEKLFF. CDR3 in DNA: TGTGCCAGCAGACGACAGGGATACTTAGCAACTAATGAAAAACTGTTTTTT. The chain has TRBV12-3 or TRBV12-4 and TRBJ1-4; 7 bases agree with TRBD1. After removal of 6 bases from V and 0 bases from J, the junction contained 10 bases not matched to a gene. CDR3 size: 17 residues.

The chain links TRBV29-1 to TRBJ1-6; D remains ambiguous. Germline lookup yields CDR1 SQVTM and CDR2 ANQGSEA. V was cut by 4 bases and J by 9 bases, with 10 bases left in between. This CDR3 comprises 12 residues. This chain's CDR3 is CSVGETGSPLHF. DNA of the CDR3: TGCAGCGTTGGGGAAACGGGTTCACCCCTCCACTTT.

The rearrangement links TRBV11-2 to TRBJ2-7; no definite D call. V shed 5 bases and J shed 3 bases, with 8 bases lying between them. The CDR3 is made up of 12 amino acids. Germline V gives CDR1 SGHAT, CDR2 FQNNGV. In DNA form, the CDR3 reads TGTGCCAGCAGCAACTACGACTACGAGCAGTACTTC. Its translation: CASSNYDYEQYF.

The V call is TRBV27, the J call TRBJ2-7, with 7 bases matching TRBD1. Trimming at V came to 4 bases and at J to 3 bases, leaving 9 bases not matched to a gene. This CDR3 has 15 amino acids. The germline V gene has CDR1 MNHEY and CDR2 SMNVEV (reference sequence). DNA for the CDR3: TGTGCCAGCAGTTCCATACAGGGGTTATTCTACGAGCAGTACTTC. Amino acids: CASSSIQGLFYEQYF.

This clonotype was seen more than once but under ten times. The V call is TRBV29-1, the J call TRBJ2-7; D possibly matches TRBD1 or TRBD2 (6 bases each). Germline CDR1 reads SQVTM; CDR2 reads ANQGSEA. Trimming cost V 6 bases and J 6 bases, with 15 bases left between them. The CDR3 runs to 12 residues. The CDR3 coding sequence is TGCAGCGTCGGGGGCGGGCAGTCCGAGCAGTACTTC. Translating it yields CSVGGGQSEQYF.

V is TRBV24-1 and J is TRBJ2-7, with 10 bases aligning to TRBD1. J was trimmed by 3 bases and V by 5 bases; bases with no gene match: 9. Germline V lookup: CDR1 KGHDR, CDR2 SFDVKD. The CDR3 runs 16 residues. CDR3 loop: CATSGVPGQGNYEQYF. The CDR3 DNA is TGTGCCACCAGTGGTGTTCCGGGACAGGGGAACTACGAGCAGTACTTC.

This clonotype was observed a few times. The chain carries TRBV6-5 and TRBJ2-5; tentatively, D is TRBD2 (5 bases). This CDR3 has 13 residues. V was shortened by 5 bases and J by 1 base, with 8 bases between the two germline ends. Germline assignment: CDR1 MNHEY and CDR2 SVGAGI. CDR3: CASSHRGQETQYF. The CDR3 DNA follows: TGTGCCAGCAGTCACCGGGGCCAAGAGACCCAGTACTTC.

This clonotype was seen a few times. The chain's CDR3 is CASRAALFNEQFF. In nucleotides, the CDR3 is TGTGCCAGCAGAGCGGCCCTCTTCAATGAGCAGTTCTTC. V usage is TRBV6-5 and J usage is TRBJ2-1, with D perhaps TRBD2 (5 bases). The length of the CDR3 is 13 residues. CDR1 is MNHEY and CDR2 is SVGAGI in the germline V gene. Trimming took off 6 bases at V and 6 bases at J, with 12 bases between the two ends.

The chain recombines TRBV30 with TRBJ2-1; no clear D. Germline V gene sequence: CDR1 GTSNPN, CDR2 SVGIG (reference sequence). The CDR3 covers 13 residues. With 1 base removed from V and 6 bases from J, the gap between germline ends came to 10 bases. CDR3 amino acids: CAWSGGFGNEQFF. The CDR3 DNA reads as TGTGCCTGGAGTGGCGGATTCGGCAATGAGCAGTTCTTC.

This clonotype has only a few counts. The chain has TRBV7-9 and TRBJ2-7; D remains unclear. Per germline, CDR1 SEHNR and CDR2 FQNEAQ (reference sequence). The length of the CDR3 is 14 residues. Trimming shortened V by 5 bases and J by 0 bases, and 11 bases separated the two germline ends. CDR3 region: CASSSDKSSYEQYF. The CDR3 coding sequence is TGTGCCAGCAGCAGTGATAAGAGCTCCTACGAGCAGTACTTC.

This clonotype appeared a few times. V usage is TRBV10-3 and J usage is TRBJ2-6; D is uncertain. CDR3 length: 14 residues. With 3 bases removed from V and 2 bases from J, the gap between germline ends came to 5 bases. Germline loops: CDR1 ENHRY, CDR2 SYGVKD. The DNA of the CDR3 is TGTGCCATCAGTGATGGGCCTGGGGCCAACGTCCTGACTTTC. It specifies CAISDGPGANVLTF.

V gene TRBV19 combines with J gene TRBJ1-4, with D perhaps TRBD1 (6 bases). Germline V gene data show CDR1 as LNHDA and CDR2 as SQIVND (reference sequence). Between the trimmed V and J ends, which lost 6 bases and 0 bases, there was a span of 14 bases. The CDR3 totals 16 residues. In DNA, the CDR3 is TGTGCCAGTAGAAGATATAGGGGGGCAACTAATGAAAAACTGTTTTTT. Translating it yields CASRRYRGATNEKLFF.

Written as DNA, the CDR3 is TGTGCCAGCAGCCAAACGGACGGTCCTGGCTACGAGCAGTACTTC. It encodes CASSQTDGPGYEQYF. J is TRBJ2-7 and V is TRBV3-1; D not resolved. Germline V gene lookup returns CDR1 LGHDT and CDR2 YNNKEL (reference sequence). The length of the CDR3 is 15 residues. V lost 2 bases, J lost 3 bases, and 14 bases lay in between.

The chain uses TRBV20-1 and TRBJ2-3, with a weak D call TRBD2 (6 bases). V lost 4 bases, J lost 6 bases, and 20 bases lay in between. The length of the CDR3 is 15 residues. Germline V lookup: CDR1 DFQATT, CDR2 SNEGSKA (reference sequence). The CDR3: CSATPRGSRGDTQYF. CDR3 coding DNA: TGCAGTGCTACCCCCCGGGGGTCGAGAGGGGATACGCAGTATTTT.

This clonotype was picked up a small number of times. V usage is TRBV3-1 and J usage is TRBJ2-2, with 9 bases lining up with TRBD2. This CDR3 region has 16 residues. Unmatched junction bases numbered 7, after V lost 4 bases and J lost 4 bases. From germline, CDR1 is LGHDT and CDR2 YNNKEL (reference sequence). CDR3 region: CASSLFSGGRTGELFF. The CDR3 DNA is TGTGCCAGCAGCCTTTTTAGCGGGGGCCGCACCGGGGAGCTGTTTTTT. Full variable domain (remainder filled in from reference TRBV3-1 and TRBJ2-2): DTAVSQTPKYLVTQMGNDKSIKCEQNLGHDTMYWYKQDSKKFLKIMFSYNNKELIINETVPNRFSPKSPDKAHLNLHINSLELGDSAVYFCASSLFSGGRTGELFFGEGSRLTVL.

This rearrangement joins TRBV25-1 to TRBJ2-3; 8 bases fit TRBD1. This CDR3 spans 16 amino acids. Germline values: CDR1 MGHDK, CDR2 SYGVNS. V trimming: 3 bases; J trimming: 1 base; junction bases outside the gene matches: 6. The CDR3 DNA reads as TGTGCCAGCAGTGATTTTTCAGGGGGCCGCACAGATACGCAGTATTTT. Protein sequence: CASSDFSGGRTDTQYF.

The chain joins TRBV12-3 or TRBV12-4 to TRBJ1-5; TRBD1 might be the D (5 bases). This CDR3 has 14 amino acids. Trimming pared 5 bases from V and 0 bases from J, leaving 8 bases between. DNA of the CDR3: TGTGCCAGCAGTCGGGACCATAGCAATCAGCCCCAGCATTTT. Translated: CASSRDHSNQPQHF.

The table lists this clonotype with a few counts. The chain combines TRBV7-8 with TRBJ1-5; the D gene is possibly TRBD1 (5 bases). From germline, CDR1 is SGHVS and CDR2 FQNEAQ. The V end was cut by 0 bases, the J end by 2 bases, with 11 bases between. The CDR3 spans 16 residues. The CDR3 bases are TGTGCCAGCAGCTTAGCAGGAGGGGATGGCAATCAGCCCCAGCATTTT. Protein sequence: CASSLAGGDGNQPQHF.

This clonotype turned up a few times. A junction boundary mismatches the germline segment, possibly from a read error. V usage is TRBV29-1 and J usage is TRBJ2-7; D not resolved. Per germline, CDR1 SQVTM and CDR2 ANQGSEA. The CDR3 has 15 residues. The CDR3 DNA reads TGCAGCGTAGAAGGTACGCACCACAACTCCTACGAGCAGTACTTC. It codes for CSVEGTHHNSYEQYF.

The gene calls are TRBV7-9 and TRBJ1-5; D remains ambiguous. V was trimmed by 8 bases and J by 4 bases, leaving 12 bases between them. This CDR3 region has 13 residues. Germline values: CDR1 SEHNR, CDR2 FQNEAQ (reference sequence). The CDR3 reads CASWEGVNQPQHF. The CDR3 nucleotides read TGTGCCAGCTGGGAGGGAGTTAATCAGCCCCAGCATTTT.